One and the same sample provided the 29 T cell receptor beta chains below, sequenced in a study of T and B cells in COVID-19 patients. TRB was amplified from about 250-500 ng of blood genomic DNA. Multiplex PCR with BIOMED2 TRB-A/B primer pools amplified TRB rearrangements. From the multiplex PCR reads, TCRdb called clonotypes with MiXCR, one entry per CDR3 protein. The sample lists approximately 8,000 distinct CDR3 sequences, about 25% occurring once. Sequenced material: blood. These receptors all stem from a human donor who had recovered from COVID-19.

About this clonotype: This sequence may be a read error, since a much larger clone differs from it by one base. The V call is TRBV27, the J call TRBJ1-2; D perhaps matches TRBD1 (5 bases). The CDR3 is 12 amino acids. Germline assignment: CDR1 MNHEY and CDR2 SMNVEV (reference sequence). CDR3 residues: CVSREGAQGYTF. In DNA, the CDR3 is TGTGTCAGCCGGGAAGGGGCTCAGGGCTACACCTTC.

This clonotype is medium-sized by share. V is TRBV6-6 and J is TRBJ2-2, with D perhaps TRBD1 or TRBD2 (5 bases each). CDR3 length: 14 amino acids. Trimming took off 7 bases at V and 6 bases at J, with 15 bases between the two ends. Germline lookup yields CDR1 MNHNY and CDR2 SVGAGI (reference sequence). CDR3 residues: CASTQLVGAGELFF. CDR3 DNA sequence: TGTGCCAGCACACAGTTGGTGGGGGCCGGGGAGCTGTTTTTT.

This clonotype was detected only a few times. V usage is TRBV10-2 and J usage is TRBJ2-3; the match to TRBD2 covers 11 bases. The CDR3 extends over 16 amino acids. V shed 3 bases, J shed 3 bases, and the junction held 5 bases outside the gene matches. Per germline, CDR1 WSHSY and CDR2 SAAADI. DNA for the CDR3: TGCGCCAGCAGTGATCGGCTAGCGGGAGGAACAGATACGCAGTATTTT. It encodes CASSDRLAGGTDTQYF.

This clonotype was recorded a few times. The V gene is TRBV9, the J gene TRBJ2-1; TRBD2 agrees at 14 bases. The CDR3 is 19 residues long. From germline, CDR1 is SGDLS and CDR2 YYNGEE. With V trimmed by 4 bases and J by 5 bases, 14 bases remained unmatched. In nucleotides, the CDR3 is TGTGCCAGCAGCTCCCCGGGTGGGACTAGCGGGGGTCACAACAATGAGCAGTTCTTC. The encoded protein is CASSSPGGTSGGHNNEQFF.

This clonotype was seen a few times. The chain recombines TRBV6-6 with TRBJ2-7; tentative D call: TRBD1 (6 bases). Germline V CDR1 and CDR2: MNHNY, SVGAGI (reference sequence). Trimming removed 8 bases at V and 7 bases at J, with 27 bases between. The CDR3 has 16 residues. CDR3 loop: CASGSTTGLTVGEQYF. The CDR3 bases are TGTGCCAGCGGGTCGACGACAGGCTTAACGGTCGGTGAGCAGTACTTC.

This clonotype qualifies as medium-sized (0.01 to 0.1%). The chain has TRBV6-5 and TRBJ2-7; TRBD2 matches at 9 bases. The CDR3 covers 15 residues. The V gene end was trimmed by 8 bases and the J gene end by 4 bases; junction bases not matched to a gene: 12. The germline gives CDR1 MNHEY, CDR2 SVGAGI. CDR3 in DNA: TGTGCCAGCCAATACCGCGGGGGGGACGTATACGAGCAGTACTTC. Protein sequence: CASQYRGGDVYEQYF.

This clonotype qualifies as medium-sized. V usage is TRBV27 and J usage is TRBJ1-6, with a weak D call TRBD1 (5 bases). The CDR3 is 18 amino acids. V lost 3 bases and J lost 8, with 23 bases in between. CDR1 is MNHEY, CDR2 SMNVEV, per germline (reference sequence). The CDR3 DNA reads as TGTGCCAGCAGTTTGGCCGCCGGGGGGGTCTGGGCGCATTCACCCCTCCACTTT. The encoded protein is CASSLAAGGVWAHSPLHF.

The J gene is TRBJ2-7, the V gene TRBV5-1; D uncertain. The germline V and J ends were trimmed by 5 bases and 2 bases, with 11 bases remaining between them. CDR1 SGHRS and CDR2 YFSETQ come from the germline V gene. The CDR3 is 13 amino acids. Here the CDR3 reads CASSTDGAYEQYF. CDR3 sequence (DNA): TGCGCCAGCAGTACAGACGGAGCCTACGAGCAGTACTTC.

This chain uses TRBV4-3 with TRBJ2-7, with D hard to call. Per germline, CDR1 LGHNA and CDR2 YSLEER. This CDR3 has 17 residues. Trimming took off 0 bases at V and 0 bases at J, with 15 bases between the two ends. DNA for the CDR3: TGCGCCAGCAGCCAAGATATCAGCGTTTCGAGCTCCTACGAGCAGTACTTC. Translating it yields CASSQDISVSSSYEQYF.

This clonotype occurred many times. For the CDR3, the DNA is TGTGCCAGCAGTTGGACAGAGAACACTGAAGCTTTCTTT. It translates to CASSWTENTEAFF. This chain links TRBV6-5 with TRBJ1-1, with D perhaps matching TRBD1 (6 bases). Trimming removed 4 bases from V and 1 base from J, with 7 bases in between. This CDR3 comprises 13 residues. CDR1 MNHEY and CDR2 SVGAGI come from the germline V gene.

V gene TRBV6-6 combines with J gene TRBJ1-1; 8 bases are a match to TRBD1. The CDR3 has 14 amino acids. Germline V gives CDR1 MNHNY, CDR2 SVGAGI (reference sequence). J lost 0 bases, V lost 6 bases, and 3 bases had no gene match. The CDR3 reads CASRGTGMNTEAFF. The CDR3 DNA reads as TGTGCCAGCAGAGGGACAGGAATGAACACTGAAGCTTTCTTT.

The table lists this clonotype with a few counts. The chain recombines TRBV5-1 with TRBJ2-7, with 12 bases matching TRBD2. Germline lookup yields CDR1 SGHRS and CDR2 YFSETQ. This CDR3 contains 12 residues. V dropped 4 bases and J dropped 12; count of bases not matched to a gene: 5. The CDR3 spells CASSGLAGTAYF. CDR3 bases: TGCGCCAGCAGCGGACTAGCGGGGACTGCGTACTTC.

By sample fraction, this clonotype is medium-sized (0.01 to 0.1%). The CDR3 protein is CASSPPGRAVNEQFF. The CDR3 coding sequence is TGTGCCAGCAGTCCCCCAGGTCGAGCGGTCAATGAGCAGTTCTTC. The rearrangement links TRBV12-3 or TRBV12-4 to TRBJ2-1; D perhaps matches TRBD2 (5 bases). The CDR3 runs to 15 residues. The V end was cut by 5 bases, the J end by 6 bases, with 17 bases between.

This chain joins TRBV7-2 and TRBJ2-7, with 9 bases matching TRBD1. Trimming at V came to 5 bases and at J to 3 bases, leaving 5 bases not matched to a gene. The CDR3 is made up of 14 amino acids. Germline V gene lookup returns CDR1 SGHTA and CDR2 FQGNSA. CDR3 amino acids: CASSPQGQGYEQYF. In DNA, the CDR3 is TGTGCCAGCAGCCCTCAGGGACAGGGCTACGAGCAGTACTTC. Drawing the rest from reference TRBV7-2 and TRBJ2-7, the complete variable domain is GAGVSQSPSNKVTEKGKDVELRCDPISGHTALYWYRQSLGQGLEFLIYFQGNSAPDKSGLPSDRFSAERTGGSVSTLTIQRTQQEDSAVYLCASSPQGQGYEQYFGPGTRLTVT.

The sample holds many counts of this clonotype. The chain uses TRBV7-2 and TRBJ2-1; D gene ambiguous. Trimming pared 3 bases from V and 2 bases from J, leaving 11 bases between. The CDR3 is 15 residues long. The germline V gene has CDR1 SGHTA and CDR2 FQGNSA. The DNA of the CDR3 is TGTGCCAGCAGCTTGACTCAATCGCCCTACAATGAGCAGTTCTTC. Protein: CASSLTQSPYNEQFF.

This clonotype is classed as medium-sized (0.01 to 0.1%). The chain recombines TRBV6-5 with TRBJ2-2; D possibly matches TRBD1 or TRBD2 (5 bases each). With 2 bases removed from V and 4 bases from J, the gap between germline ends came to 8 bases. The CDR3 spans 14 residues. The germline V gene has CDR1 MNHEY and CDR2 SVGAGI. The chain's CDR3 is CASSYGAGTGELFF. DNA of the CDR3: TGTGCCAGCAGTTACGGGGCGGGCACCGGGGAGCTGTTTTTT.

This clonotype was counted only a few times. V is TRBV18 and J is TRBJ1-5; D is possibly TRBD1 (5 bases). In germline, CDR1 is KGHSH, CDR2 LQKENI. V shed 1 base and J shed 3 bases, with 13 bases lying between them. CDR3 length equals 16 residues. The CDR3 region is CASSPQGGVHNQPQHF. The CDR3 nucleotides read TGTGCCAGCTCACCACAAGGAGGGGTGCACAATCAGCCCCAGCATTTT.

By its share, this clonotype is medium-sized. The chain has TRBV5-6 and TRBJ2-1; TRBD1 is a possible D gene (6 bases). Germline V gene sequence: CDR1 SGHDT, CDR2 YYEEEE. This CDR3 is 15 amino acids long. Between the trimmed V and J ends, which lost 1 base and 7 bases, there was a span of 15 bases. The CDR3 here is CASSLLSGDGNEQFF. The CDR3 region has the DNA TGTGCCAGCAGCTTGCTGTCAGGGGATGGAAATGAGCAGTTCTTC.

In its sample, this clonotype is medium-sized. This chain connects TRBV6-5 to TRBJ2-3; D is perhaps TRBD2 (6 bases). The V end was cut by 4 bases, the J end by 5 bases, with 16 bases between. Germline V lookup: CDR1 MNHEY, CDR2 SVGAGI. This CDR3 region has 15 residues. CDR3 nucleotides: TGTGCCAGCAGTTCGCGCGGGGCGCAAAGAGATACGCAGTATTTT. As protein: CASSSRGAQRDTQYF.

This clonotype was recorded many times. This chain joins TRBV6-2 or TRBV6-3 and TRBJ2-7; 9 bases match TRBD2. The CDR3 is 18 residues long. After removal of 3 bases from V and 2 bases from J, the junction contained 14 bases not matched to a gene. Germline V gene sequence: CDR1 MNHEY, CDR2 SVGEGT. CDR3 amino acids: CASSYPASGNHLTYEQYF. In DNA form, the CDR3 reads TGTGCCAGCAGTTATCCGGCTAGCGGGAACCACTTAACCTACGAGCAGTACTTC.

This clonotype rates as medium-sized. The rearrangement uses TRBV15 and TRBJ2-7; unclear D gene. The V end lost 0 bases, the J end lost 5 bases, and 5 bases lay between the germline ends. CDR1 and CDR2 from the germline V gene are LNHNV and YYDKDF (reference sequence). The CDR3 runs 12 residues. The CDR3 is CATSRDWDEQYF. Written as DNA, the CDR3 is TGTGCCACCAGCAGAGATTGGGACGAGCAGTACTTC.

This clonotype counts as medium-sized (0.01 to 0.1%). The chain recombines TRBV18 with TRBJ2-6; TRBD1 matches at 8 bases. The CDR3 contains 18 residues. Looked up from germline, CDR1 is KGHSH and CDR2 is LQKENI. V shed 3 bases, J shed 0 bases, and the junction held 7 bases outside the gene matches. The CDR3 region has the DNA TGTGCCAGCTCACCTCGGGACAGGAGATCCTCTGGGGCCAACGTCCTGACTTTC. This encodes CASSPRDRRSSGANVLTF.

This clonotype qualifies as medium-sized. This sequence joins TRBV24-1 and TRBJ2-1; TRBD2 aligns across 10 bases. J was trimmed by 3 bases and V by 6 bases; bases with no gene match: 7. The CDR3 is 16 residues long. CDR1 KGHDR and CDR2 SFDVKD come from the germline V gene. The CDR3 here is CATSPRTSGVYNEQFF. As DNA, the CDR3 is TGTGCCACCAGTCCCCGGACTAGCGGCGTCTACAATGAGCAGTTCTTC.

This clonotype was observed a handful of times. This chain joins TRBV6-2 or TRBV6-3 and TRBJ1-5, with D perhaps TRBD1 (5 bases). The germline gives CDR1 MNHEY, CDR2 SVGEGT. The CDR3 runs 14 residues. V lost 6 bases to trimming and J lost 3 bases, with 12 bases between them. The CDR3 is CASRYGGDNQPQHF. CDR3 in DNA: TGTGCCAGCAGGTATGGGGGTGACAATCAGCCCCAGCATTTT.

The chain uses TRBV20-1 and TRBJ2-7; TRBD2 agrees at 12 bases. CDR1 and CDR2 from the germline V gene are DFQATT and SNEGSKA (reference sequence). The CDR3 is 17 amino acids. J gave up 4 bases and V 3 bases, and 13 bases lay outside the gene matches. CDR3 protein: CSASLKDYLAGGYEQYF. In DNA form, the CDR3 reads TGCAGTGCTAGCTTGAAGGACTATCTAGCGGGAGGGTACGAGCAGTACTTC.

This sequence joins TRBV18 and TRBJ1-5; D is unresolved. The CDR3 has 17 residues. CDR1 and CDR2 (germline): KGHSH, LQKENI. Trimming took 0 bases from V and 0 from J, leaving 12 bases between them. CDR3 residues: CASSPPDGSYSNQPQHF. The CDR3 region has the DNA TGTGCCAGCTCACCACCGGACGGGAGTTATAGCAATCAGCCCCAGCATTTT. Complete variable domain (other parts from reference TRBV18 and TRBJ1-5): NAGVMQNPRHLVRRRGQEARLRCSPMKGHSHVYWYRQLPEEGLKFMVYLQKENIIDESGMPKERFSAEFPKEGPSILRIQQVVRGDSAAYFCASSPPDGSYSNQPQHFGDGTRLSIL.

This chain links TRBV6-5 with TRBJ2-1, with 8 bases aligning to TRBD2. Germline loops: CDR1 MNHEY, CDR2 SVGAGI. V trimming: 4 bases; J trimming: 6 bases; junction bases outside the gene matches: 5. The CDR3 totals 14 residues. The CDR3, as DNA: TGTGCCAGCAGTTCGGGACTAGTGGGCAATGAGCAGTTCTTC. Translated, it gives CASSSGLVGNEQFF.

The chain is built from TRBV6-4 and TRBJ2-1; weak D call: TRBD2 (5 bases). The CDR3 has 15 residues. The V end was cut by 6 bases, the J end by 0 bases, with 12 bases between. CDR1 is MRHNA, CDR2 SNTAGT, per germline. CDR3 protein: CASSSGVSSYNEQFF. CDR3 in DNA: TGTGCCAGCAGCTCCGGGGTCAGCTCCTACAATGAGCAGTTCTTC.

This clonotype is medium-sized by share. The CDR3 region has the DNA TGTGCCAGCAGTTATGGGCGTTCTAATGAGCAGTTCTTC. Its protein is CASSYGRSNEQFF. The chain joins TRBV6-5 to TRBJ2-1; D ambiguous. V was pared by 3 bases and J by 7 bases, with 10 bases between. The CDR3 extends over 13 amino acids. Germline lookup yields CDR1 MNHEY and CDR2 SVGAGI.